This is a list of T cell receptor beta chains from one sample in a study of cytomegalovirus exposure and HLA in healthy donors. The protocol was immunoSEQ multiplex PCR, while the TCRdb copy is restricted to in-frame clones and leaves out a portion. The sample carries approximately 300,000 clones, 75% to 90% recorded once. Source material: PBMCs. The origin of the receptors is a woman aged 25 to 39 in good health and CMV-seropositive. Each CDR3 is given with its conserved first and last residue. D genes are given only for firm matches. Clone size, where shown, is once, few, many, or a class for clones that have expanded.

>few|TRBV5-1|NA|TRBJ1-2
CASSLAGYGYTF
TGCGCCAGCAGCTTGGCGGGTTATGGCTACACCTTC
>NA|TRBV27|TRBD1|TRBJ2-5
CASSLSPGQRQETQYF
TGTGCCAGCAGTTTATCGCCGGGACAGAGACAAGAGACCCAGTACTTC
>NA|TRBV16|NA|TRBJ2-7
CASSPARGYYEQYF
TGTGCCAGCAGCCCTGCCAGGGGTTATTACGAGCAGTACTTC
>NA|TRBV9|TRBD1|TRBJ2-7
CASSSQGNEQYF
TGTGCCAGCAGCTCACAGGGGAACGAGCAGTACTTC
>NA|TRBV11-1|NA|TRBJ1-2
CASSSNSGTEAFF
TGTGCCAGCAGCTCGAATTCCGGGACGGAGGCCTTCTTC
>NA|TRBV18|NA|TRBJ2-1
CASSPGPRVFF
TGTGCCAGCTCACCGGGGCCTCGGGTGTTCTTC
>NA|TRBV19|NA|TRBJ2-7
CASSINSRSYEQYF
TGTGCCAGTAGTATAAATTCCCGATCCTACGAGCAGTACTTC
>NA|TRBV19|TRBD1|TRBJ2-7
CATSGTGKYEQYF
TGTGCCACCTCCGGGACAGGGAAATACGAGCAGTACTTC
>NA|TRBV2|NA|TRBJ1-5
CASKREGGGNQPQHF
TGTGCCAGCAAGAGGGAGGGCGGGGGCAATCAGCCCCAGCATTTT
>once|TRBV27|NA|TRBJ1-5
CASSLGLAGKYQPQHF
TGTGCCAGCAGTTTAGGGTTGGCAGGGAAGTACCAGCCCCAGCATTTT
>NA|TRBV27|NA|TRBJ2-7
CASSSRAYSSYEQYF
TGTGCCAGCAGTTCCAGGGCTTACAGCTCCTACGAGCAGTACTTC
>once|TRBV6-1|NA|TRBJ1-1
CASIGFRGNTEAFF
TGTGCCAGCATCGGGTTTAGGGGGAACACTGAAGCTTTCTTT
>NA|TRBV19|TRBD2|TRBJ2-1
CASIASGVGYNEQFF
TGTGCCAGTATAGCGAGCGGGGTCGGGTACAATGAGCAGTTCTTC
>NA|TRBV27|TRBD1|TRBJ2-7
CASSPGQAYYEQYF
TGTGCCAGCAGTCCCGGACAGGCCTACTACGAGCAGTACTTC
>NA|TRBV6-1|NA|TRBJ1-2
CASSDRSRAGYTF
TGTGCCAGCAGTGATAGGTCCAGGGCTGGCTACACCTTC
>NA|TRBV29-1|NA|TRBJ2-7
CSVRPHSYEQYF
TGCAGCGTACGGCCCCACTCCTACGAGCAGTACTTC
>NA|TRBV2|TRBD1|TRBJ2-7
CASRRAGQGSRGQYF
TGTGCCAGCAGACGAGCTGGACAGGGGTCCCGCGGGCAGTACTTC
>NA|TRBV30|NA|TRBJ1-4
CAWIEENNEKLFF
TGTGCCTGGATTGAGGAGAATAATGAAAAACTGTTTTTT
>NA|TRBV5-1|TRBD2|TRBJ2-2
CASSLAPTSENTGELFF
TGCGCCAGCAGCTTGGCCCCGACTAGCGAGAACACCGGGGAGCTGTTTTTT
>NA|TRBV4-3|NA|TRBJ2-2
CASSQDRAGGSAANTGELFF
TGCGCCAGCAGCCAAGATCGGGCCGGGGGTAGCGCGGCGAACACCGGGGAGCTGTTTTTT
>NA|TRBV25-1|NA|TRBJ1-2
CASSPRGGTNYGYTF
TGTGCCAGCAGCCCCCGGGGGGGGACTAACTATGGCTACACCTTC
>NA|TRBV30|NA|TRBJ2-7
CAWMVGSEQYF
TGTGCCTGGATGGTAGGGAGTGAGCAGTACTTC
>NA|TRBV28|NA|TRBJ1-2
CASSLSGPPYGYTF
TGTGCCAGCAGTTTATCAGGGCCTCCCTATGGCTACACCTTC
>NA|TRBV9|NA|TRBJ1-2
CASSVAGANYGYTF
TGTGCCAGCAGCGTAGCAGGGGCTAACTATGGCTACACCTTC
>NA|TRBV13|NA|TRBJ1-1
CASSGGKDTEAFF
TGTGCCAGCAGCGGAGGTAAGGACACTGAAGCTTTCTTT
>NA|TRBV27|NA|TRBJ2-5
CASSPPLGTQYF
TGTGCCAGCAGCCCTCCCTTAGGGACCCAGTACTTC
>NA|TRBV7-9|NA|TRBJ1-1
CASSFPRGTEAFF
TGTGCCAGCAGCTTCCCGAGGGGCACTGAAGCTTTCTTT
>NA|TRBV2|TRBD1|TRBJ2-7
CATDPVIGTGSYEQYF
TGTGCCACCGACCCCGTCATCGGGACAGGGTCCTACGAGCAGTACTTC
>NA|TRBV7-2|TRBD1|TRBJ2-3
CASSFGTGTDTQYF
TGTGCCAGCAGCTTCGGGACAGGGACAGATACGCAGTATTTT
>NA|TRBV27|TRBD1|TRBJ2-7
CASSRSDRGIGEQYF
TGTGCCAGCAGTCGATCCGACAGGGGGATAGGCGAGCAGTACTTC
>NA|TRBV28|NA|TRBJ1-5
CASSFRSSGGNQPQHF
TGTGCCAGCAGTTTTAGGTCCTCCGGAGGCAATCAGCCCCAGCATTTT
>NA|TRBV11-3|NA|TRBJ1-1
CASSPGGTEAFF
TGTGCCAGCAGCCCGGGGGGTACTGAAGCTTTCTTT